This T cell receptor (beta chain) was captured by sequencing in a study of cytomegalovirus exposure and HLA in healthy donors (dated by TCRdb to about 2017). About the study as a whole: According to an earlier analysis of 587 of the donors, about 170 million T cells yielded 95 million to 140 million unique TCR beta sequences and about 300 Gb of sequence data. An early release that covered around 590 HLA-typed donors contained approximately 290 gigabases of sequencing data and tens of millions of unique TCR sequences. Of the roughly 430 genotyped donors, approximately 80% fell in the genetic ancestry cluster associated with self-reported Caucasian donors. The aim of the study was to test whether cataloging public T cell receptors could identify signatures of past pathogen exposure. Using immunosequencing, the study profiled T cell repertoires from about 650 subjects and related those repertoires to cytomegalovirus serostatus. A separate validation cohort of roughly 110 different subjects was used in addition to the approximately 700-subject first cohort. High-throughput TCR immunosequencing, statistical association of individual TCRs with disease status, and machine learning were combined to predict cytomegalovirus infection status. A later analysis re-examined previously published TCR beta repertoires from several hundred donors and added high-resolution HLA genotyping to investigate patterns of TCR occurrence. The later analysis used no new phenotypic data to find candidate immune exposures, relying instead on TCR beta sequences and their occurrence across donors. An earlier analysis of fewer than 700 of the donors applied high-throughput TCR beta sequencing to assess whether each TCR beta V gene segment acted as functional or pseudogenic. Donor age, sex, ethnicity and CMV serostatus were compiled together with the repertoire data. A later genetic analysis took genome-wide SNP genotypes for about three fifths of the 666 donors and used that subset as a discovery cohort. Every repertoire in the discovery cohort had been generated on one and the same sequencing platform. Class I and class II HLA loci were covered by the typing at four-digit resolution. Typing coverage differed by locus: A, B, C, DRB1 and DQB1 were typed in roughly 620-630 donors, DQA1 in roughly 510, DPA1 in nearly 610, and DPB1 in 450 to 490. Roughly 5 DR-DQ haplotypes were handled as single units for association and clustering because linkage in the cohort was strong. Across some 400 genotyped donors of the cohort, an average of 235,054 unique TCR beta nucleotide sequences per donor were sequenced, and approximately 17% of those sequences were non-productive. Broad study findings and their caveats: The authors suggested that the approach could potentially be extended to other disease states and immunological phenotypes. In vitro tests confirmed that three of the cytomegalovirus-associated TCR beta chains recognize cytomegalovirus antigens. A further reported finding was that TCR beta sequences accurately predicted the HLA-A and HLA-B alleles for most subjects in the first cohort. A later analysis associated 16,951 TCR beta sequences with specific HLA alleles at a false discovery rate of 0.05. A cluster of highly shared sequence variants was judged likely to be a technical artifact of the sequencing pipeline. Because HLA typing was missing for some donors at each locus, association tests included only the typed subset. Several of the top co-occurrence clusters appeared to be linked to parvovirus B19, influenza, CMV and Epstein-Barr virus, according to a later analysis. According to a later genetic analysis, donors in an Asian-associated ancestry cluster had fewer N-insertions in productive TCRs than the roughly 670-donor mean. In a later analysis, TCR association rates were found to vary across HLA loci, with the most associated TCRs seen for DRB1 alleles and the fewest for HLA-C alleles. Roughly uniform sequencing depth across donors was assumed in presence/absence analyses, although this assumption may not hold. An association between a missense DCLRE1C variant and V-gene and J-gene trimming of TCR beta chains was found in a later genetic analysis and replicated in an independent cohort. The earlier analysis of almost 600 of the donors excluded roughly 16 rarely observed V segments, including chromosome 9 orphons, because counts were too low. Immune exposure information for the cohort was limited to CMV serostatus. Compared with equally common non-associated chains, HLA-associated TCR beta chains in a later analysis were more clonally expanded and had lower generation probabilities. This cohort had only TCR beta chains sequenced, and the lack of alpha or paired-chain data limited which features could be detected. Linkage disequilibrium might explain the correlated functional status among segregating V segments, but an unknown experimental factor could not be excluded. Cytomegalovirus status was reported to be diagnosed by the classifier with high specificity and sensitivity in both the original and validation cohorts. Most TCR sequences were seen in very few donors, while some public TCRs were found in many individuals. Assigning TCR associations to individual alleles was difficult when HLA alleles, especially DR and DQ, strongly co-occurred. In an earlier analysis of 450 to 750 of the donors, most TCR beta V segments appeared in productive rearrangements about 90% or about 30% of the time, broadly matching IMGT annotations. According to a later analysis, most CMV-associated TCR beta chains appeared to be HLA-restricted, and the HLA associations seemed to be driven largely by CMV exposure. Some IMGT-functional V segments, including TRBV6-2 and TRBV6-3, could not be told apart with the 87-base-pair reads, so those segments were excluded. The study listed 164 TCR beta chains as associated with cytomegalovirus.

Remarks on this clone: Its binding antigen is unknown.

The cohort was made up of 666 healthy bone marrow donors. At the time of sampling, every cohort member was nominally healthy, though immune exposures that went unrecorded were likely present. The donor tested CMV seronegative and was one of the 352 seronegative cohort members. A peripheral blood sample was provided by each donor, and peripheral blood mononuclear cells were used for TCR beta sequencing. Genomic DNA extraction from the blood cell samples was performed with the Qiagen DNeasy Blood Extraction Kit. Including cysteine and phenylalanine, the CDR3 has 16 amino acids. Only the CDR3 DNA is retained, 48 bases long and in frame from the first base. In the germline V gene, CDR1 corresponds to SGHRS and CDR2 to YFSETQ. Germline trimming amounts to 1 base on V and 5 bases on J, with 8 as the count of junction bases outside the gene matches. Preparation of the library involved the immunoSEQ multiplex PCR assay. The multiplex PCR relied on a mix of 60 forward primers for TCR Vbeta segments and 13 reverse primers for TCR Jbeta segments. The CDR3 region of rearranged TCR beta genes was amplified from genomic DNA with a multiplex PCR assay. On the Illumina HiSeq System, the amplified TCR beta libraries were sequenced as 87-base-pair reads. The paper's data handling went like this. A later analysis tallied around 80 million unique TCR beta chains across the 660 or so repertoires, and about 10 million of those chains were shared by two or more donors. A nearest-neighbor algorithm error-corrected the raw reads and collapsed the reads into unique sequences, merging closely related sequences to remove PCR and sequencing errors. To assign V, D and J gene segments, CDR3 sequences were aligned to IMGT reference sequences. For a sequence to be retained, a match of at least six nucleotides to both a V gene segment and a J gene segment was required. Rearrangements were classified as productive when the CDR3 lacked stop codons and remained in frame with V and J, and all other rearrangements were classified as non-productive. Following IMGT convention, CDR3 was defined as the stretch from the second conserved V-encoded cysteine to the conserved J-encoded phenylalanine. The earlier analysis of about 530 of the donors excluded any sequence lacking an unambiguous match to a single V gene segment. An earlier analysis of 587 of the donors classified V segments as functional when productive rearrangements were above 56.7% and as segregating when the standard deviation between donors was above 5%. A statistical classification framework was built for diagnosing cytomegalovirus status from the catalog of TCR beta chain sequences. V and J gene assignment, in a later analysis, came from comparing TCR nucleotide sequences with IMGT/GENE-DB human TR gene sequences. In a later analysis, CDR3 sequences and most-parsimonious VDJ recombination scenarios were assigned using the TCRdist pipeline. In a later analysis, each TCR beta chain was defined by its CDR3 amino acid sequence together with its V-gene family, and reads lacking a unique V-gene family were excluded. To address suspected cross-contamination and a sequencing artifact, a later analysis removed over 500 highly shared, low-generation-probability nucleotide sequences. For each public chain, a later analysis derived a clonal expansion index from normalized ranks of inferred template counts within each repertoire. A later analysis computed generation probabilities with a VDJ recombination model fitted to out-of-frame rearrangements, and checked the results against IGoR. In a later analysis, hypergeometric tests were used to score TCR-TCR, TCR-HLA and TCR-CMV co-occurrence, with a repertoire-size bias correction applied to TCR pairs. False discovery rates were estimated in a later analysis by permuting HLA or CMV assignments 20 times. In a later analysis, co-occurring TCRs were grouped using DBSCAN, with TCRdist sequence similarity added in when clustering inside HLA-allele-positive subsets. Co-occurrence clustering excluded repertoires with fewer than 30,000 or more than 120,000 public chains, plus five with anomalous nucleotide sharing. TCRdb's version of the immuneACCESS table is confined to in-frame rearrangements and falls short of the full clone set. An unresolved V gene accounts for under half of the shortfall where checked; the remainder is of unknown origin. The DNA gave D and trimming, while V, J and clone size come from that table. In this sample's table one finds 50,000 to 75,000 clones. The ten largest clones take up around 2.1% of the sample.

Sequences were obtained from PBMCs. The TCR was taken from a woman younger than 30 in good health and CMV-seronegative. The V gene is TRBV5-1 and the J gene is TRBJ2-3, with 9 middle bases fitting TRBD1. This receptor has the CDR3 CASSLTLTGGGDTQYF. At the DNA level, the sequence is TGCGCCAGCAGCTTGACTCTGACAGGGGGGGGAGATACGCAGTATTTT.